A single TCR beta chain is shown here with its context. No antigen is known for it. No much larger clone is present one base from it, and per-base qualities are unavailable. The sample originates from a study of blood T cells in healthy people across ages (dated by TCRdb to the mid-2010s). For the wider study: In model experiments, template switching captured roughly one uniquely barcoded TCR beta cDNA molecule for every two T cells. Using deep sequencing normalized with unique cDNA molecular identifiers, the study measured how TCR beta repertoire diversity changes with age. To avoid experimental bias, donors of different ages were distributed randomly across sequencing lanes. Using the same blood draw, the study looked at two additional independent replicas of 1 million unique cDNA reads for two donors, one aged 18 to 30 and the other aged 80 or older. Four age groups were formed from the donors: young (average about 17 years), middle-aged (approximately 40), aged (roughly 56) and long-lived (more than 75). General findings and caveats noted by the study authors: Compared with the aged group, the long-lived group had more naive CD4+ T cells, fewer expanded clones and increased TCR diversity, a pattern suggesting age selection. Observed TCR beta diversity per million T cells fell roughly linearly with age, and a significant reduction was already apparent by age around 40. The percentage of naive T cells measured by flow cytometry correlated strongly with observed TCR beta diversity. The CMV infection status of donors was not known, potentially confounding age-related changes in expanded clonotypes. Because profiling used bulk unsorted PBMCs, naive and antigen-experienced compartments could not be compared conclusively. Estimates of total diversity based on one million sequenced T cells were considered lower bounds and underestimates.

The library was prepared using 5' RACE. These reads were obtained on an Illumina HiSeq 2500. A second roughly 6 to 12 cycle PCR used a sample-barcoded 5' primer and a J-beta primer mix. A template-switch 5' adaptor carrying 12 random nucleotides introduced a unique molecular identifier onto each TCR beta cDNA molecule. At least 2.5 million CDR3-containing paired-end reads were obtained from each sample. The Mint cDNA synthesis kit, primed by a TRBC-specific oligonucleotide, was used to synthesize first-strand cDNA from all RNA. All cDNA was treated with uracil-DNA glycosylase and then went through a first 18-cycle PCR with the universal primers M1SS and BC2_uni_R. The study's processing was this. Normalization of each sample was performed by random selection of 1 million high-quality reads, each carrying a distinct molecular identifier. Reads with shared molecular identifiers were discarded instead of being binned into consensus sequences. MiTCR, run with a Q25 quality threshold and the strictest error-elimination algorithm, handled CDR3 identification, clonotype clustering and error correction. A nonparametric unseen species model with Euler transformation was used to estimate a lower bound on total TCR beta diversity. Using fastp at Q25 and MiXCR, TCRdb reprocessed the public reads and kept productive beta chains. Records with the same CDR3 protein are collapsed into one entry carrying the most frequent genes and DNA. The V and J calls come from TCRdb's annotation, not from the publication. Across this sample there are 1.2 million to 1.5 million distinct CDR3 sequences, with 42% seen only once. Clones ranked in the top ten supply roughly 7.9% of the sample.

The donors were 40 or so Caucasian individuals from Russia, aged roughly 6 to 100 years, who were systemically healthy. Each donor gave approximately 10 milliliters of peripheral blood, collected into EDTA-treated Vacutainer tubes. Ficoll-Paque density-gradient centrifugation was used to isolate PBMCs, with at least 6 million per sample. Total RNA was extracted from PBMCs with Trizol reagent, with at least 5.5 micrograms obtained per sample. The percentages of naive CD45RAhigh/CD27high T cells were determined by flow cytometry on a PBMC aliquot from every donor. This clonotype originated in a woman younger than 35 in good health. Sequencing was carried out using blood.

CDR3 reads: CASSSEGLAVGEQYF. The nucleotide sequence is given as TGTGCCAGCAGCTCGGAGGGACTAGCAGTAGGCGAGCAGTACTTC. The sequence joins TRBV5-5 to TRBJ2-1, and 9 bases in between align with TRBD2. The J call is doubtful: the DNA matches TRBJ2-7 better. The CDR3 covers 15 residues, taking in both the cysteine and the phenylalanine. The DNA shown is the 45-base CDR3, in frame from base 1. CDR1 and CDR2, looked up from the germline V gene (reference sequence), are SGHKS and YYEKEE.